This section outlines one T cell receptor beta chain sequence together with its context. Grouping used clinical history reported by participants in a survey and questionnaire. These data belong to a study of blood T cell repertoires in COVID-19. Study information: Samples came from the United States, Italy and Spain, spanning acute and convalescent COVID-19.

The V gene end was trimmed by 3 bases and the J gene end by 4 bases; junction bases not matched to a gene: 3. CDR3 length: 13 residues. The V gene's germline CDR1 is DFQATT and CDR2 SNEGSKA (reference sequence). As originally analysed: For nucleated cells, counts were estimated from reference gene primer amplification. Produced via immunoSEQ multiplex PCR; TCRdb's table is partial and in-frame only. For V, J and clone size, that table is used; D and trimming come from the DNA. The data show approximately 250,000 clones, 85% to 90% seen once. The chain has TRBV20-1 and TRBJ1-5; 7 bases are a match to TRBD1. The sequence was obtained from a woman in her twenties or thirties with acute COVID-19. The sequenced sample consisted of PBMCs or T cells enriched from blood (not recorded which). The CDR3 DNA sequence: TGCAGTGCTAGTCTACAGGGGAATCAGCCCCAGCATTTT. This sequence encodes CSASLQGNQPQHF.